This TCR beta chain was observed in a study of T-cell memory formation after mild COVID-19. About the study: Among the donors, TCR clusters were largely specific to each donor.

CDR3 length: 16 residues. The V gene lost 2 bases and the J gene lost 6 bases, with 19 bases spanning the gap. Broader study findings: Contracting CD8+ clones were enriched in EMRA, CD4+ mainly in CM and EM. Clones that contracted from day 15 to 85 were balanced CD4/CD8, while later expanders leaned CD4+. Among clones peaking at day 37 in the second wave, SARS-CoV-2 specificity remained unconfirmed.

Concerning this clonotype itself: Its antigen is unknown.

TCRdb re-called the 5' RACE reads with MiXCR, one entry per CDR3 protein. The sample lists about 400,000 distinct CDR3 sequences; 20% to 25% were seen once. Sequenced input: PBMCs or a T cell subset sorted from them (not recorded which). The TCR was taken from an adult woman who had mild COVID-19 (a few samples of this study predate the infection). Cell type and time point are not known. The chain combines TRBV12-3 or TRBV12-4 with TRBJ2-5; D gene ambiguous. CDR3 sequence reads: CASSLSWTDPTKTQYF. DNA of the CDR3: TGTGCCAGCAGTTTATCGTGGACCGATCCGACGAAGACCCAGTACTTC.